A selection of T cell receptor beta chains follows, all from one sample in a study of blood T cell repertoires in COVID-19. TCRdb's copy holds only in-frame clones and misses some; the assay was immunoSEQ multiplex PCR. The sample records about 62,000 clones, roughly 89% being singletons. Specimen: peripheral blood. These TCRs come from a woman aged 80 or over with acute or convalescent COVID-19. Both conserved end residues are part of each CDR3. Fields, in order: clone size, D gene, J gene, V gene, CDR3 protein, CDR3 DNA. A D gene is named only where the DNA matches it firmly. Some rows mark clone size as missing; the rest say once, few, many or name a class of expanded clone.

abundance: .
d_gene: TRBD1
j_gene: TRBJ1-4
v_gene: TRBV30
CDR3aa: CAWRRTGPNEKLFF
CDR3nt: TGTGCCTGGAGACGGACAGGTCCTAATGAAAAACTGTTTTTT

abundance: few
d_gene: .
j_gene: TRBJ1-3
v_gene: TRBV9
CDR3aa: CASSPRGQSGNTIYF
CDR3nt: TGTGCCAGCAGCCCAAGAGGGCAGTCTGGAAACACCATATATTTT

abundance: .
d_gene: TRBD2
j_gene: TRBJ2-7
v_gene: TRBV6-5
CDR3aa: CASSYGPSGGYEQYF
CDR3nt: TGTGCCAGCAGTTACGGTCCTAGCGGGGGGTACGAGCAGTACTTC

abundance: .
d_gene: .
j_gene: TRBJ2-7
v_gene: TRBV7-2
CDR3aa: CASSSQFIADF
CDR3nt: TGTGCCAGCAGCTCCCAATTCATCGCGGACTTC

abundance: .
d_gene: .
j_gene: TRBJ1-5
v_gene: TRBV28
CDR3aa: CAKRGFGNQPQHF
CDR3nt: TGTGCCAAAAGGGGTTTTGGCAATCAGCCCCAGCATTTT

abundance: .
d_gene: TRBD1
j_gene: TRBJ2-7
v_gene: TRBV5-8
CDR3aa: CASSRGQGTYEQYF
CDR3nt: TGTGCCAGCAGCCGGGGACAGGGGACCTACGAGCAGTACTTC

abundance: .
d_gene: .
j_gene: TRBJ2-7
v_gene: TRBV9
CDR3aa: CASSPQGGTSYEQYF
CDR3nt: TGTGCCAGCAGCCCTCAGGGGGGCACCAGCTACGAGCAGTACTTC

abundance: .
d_gene: TRBD2
j_gene: TRBJ2-7
v_gene: TRBV20-1
CDR3aa: CSAWIAGEQYF
CDR3nt: TGCAGTGCTTGGATAGCGGGCGAGCAGTACTTC

abundance: .
d_gene: TRBD1
j_gene: TRBJ2-2
v_gene: TRBV6-5
CDR3aa: CASSARTGKLFF
CDR3nt: TGTGCCAGCAGCGCCAGGACAGGGAAGCTGTTTTTT

abundance: .
d_gene: .
j_gene: TRBJ2-5
v_gene: TRBV19
CDR3aa: CASSIGPSRAETQYF
CDR3nt: TGTGCCAGTAGTATAGGGCCTAGCCGGGCGGAGACCCAGTACTTC

abundance: .
d_gene: TRBD1
j_gene: TRBJ1-2
v_gene: TRBV30
CDR3aa: CAWSDGNPGQGILAGYTF
CDR3nt: TGTGCCTGGAGTGACGGGAATCCGGGACAGGGGATCCTTGCGGGCTACACCTTC

abundance: .
d_gene: TRBD2
j_gene: TRBJ2-1
v_gene: TRBV28
CDR3aa: CASRTSGSWNEQFF
CDR3nt: TGTGCCAGCAGAACTAGCGGGTCTTGGAATGAGCAGTTCTTC

abundance: .
d_gene: .
j_gene: TRBJ1-1
v_gene: TRBV5-1
CDR3aa: CASSPRGGRRTEAFF
CDR3nt: TGCGCCAGCAGCCCACGTGGAGGGCGACGCACTGAAGCTTTCTTT

abundance: .
d_gene: .
j_gene: TRBJ2-1
v_gene: TRBV7-2
CDR3aa: CASSLTRDSLYNEQFF
CDR3nt: TGTGCCAGCAGCTTAACGAGGGACTCCTTATACAATGAGCAGTTCTTC

abundance: few
d_gene: .
j_gene: TRBJ1-2
v_gene: TRBV30
CDR3aa: CAWSAWGPWSYGYTF
CDR3nt: TGTGCCTGGAGTGCCTGGGGCCCATGGTCCTATGGCTACACCTTC

abundance: .
d_gene: TRBD1
j_gene: TRBJ1-2
v_gene: TRBV6-1
CDR3aa: CASSDGARGNYGYTF
CDR3nt: TGTGCCAGCAGTGACGGCGCCAGGGGGAACTATGGCTACACCTTC

abundance: .
d_gene: .
j_gene: TRBJ2-1
v_gene: TRBV6-1
CDR3aa: CASSERGGMYNEQFF
CDR3nt: TGTGCCAGCAGTGAAAGGGGGGGGATGTACAATGAGCAGTTCTTC

abundance: .
d_gene: TRBD1
j_gene: TRBJ2-1
v_gene: TRBV9
CDR3aa: CASSVRQGASRHEQFF
CDR3nt: TGTGCCAGCAGCGTACGACAGGGGGCGAGTCGCCATGAGCAGTTCTTC

abundance: .
d_gene: .
j_gene: TRBJ1-6
v_gene: TRBV15
CDR3aa: CATSRDPLSRVAESSPLHF
CDR3nt: TGTGCCACCAGCAGAGATCCCCTATCGAGGGTGGCCGAGTCTTCACCCCTCCACTTT

abundance: .
d_gene: TRBD2
j_gene: TRBJ2-7
v_gene: TRBV3-1/TRBV3-2
CDR3aa: CASSLSGGEQYF
CDR3nt: TGTGCCAGCAGCCTTTCGGGGGGTGAGCAGTACTTC

abundance: .
d_gene: TRBD2
j_gene: TRBJ2-3
v_gene: TRBV15
CDR3aa: CATSTSGTTDTQYF
CDR3nt: TGTGCCACCAGCACCAGCGGGACCACAGATACGCAGTATTTT

abundance: few
d_gene: TRBD1
j_gene: TRBJ1-2
v_gene: TRBV19
CDR3aa: CASSTLDRGVDYGYTF
CDR3nt: TGTGCCAGTAGTACTCTGGACAGGGGGGTGGACTATGGCTACACCTTC

abundance: .
d_gene: .
j_gene: TRBJ2-7
v_gene: TRBV18
CDR3aa: CASSPAGRRYEQYF
CDR3nt: TGTGCCAGCTCTCCGGCGGGGCGAAGGTACGAGCAGTACTTC

abundance: once
d_gene: TRBD1
j_gene: TRBJ2-5
v_gene: TRBV5-1
CDR3aa: CASSLVGTDRGETQYF
CDR3nt: TGCGCCAGCAGCTTGGTTGGGACGGACAGGGGAGAGACCCAGTACTTC

abundance: .
d_gene: TRBD1
j_gene: TRBJ1-4
v_gene: TRBV6-5
CDR3aa: CASRRQGADEKLFF
CDR3nt: TGTGCCAGCAGAAGACAGGGTGCCGACGAAAAACTGTTTTTT

abundance: few
d_gene: .
j_gene: TRBJ1-1
v_gene: TRBV6-4
CDR3aa: CASSFGGETEAFF
CDR3nt: TGTGCCAGCAGTTTCGGCGGGGAAACTGAAGCTTTCTTT

abundance: .
d_gene: .
j_gene: TRBJ1-2
v_gene: TRBV12-3/TRBV12-4
CDR3aa: CASTRFTSYGYTF
CDR3nt: TGTGCCAGCACCCGATTTACTTCCTATGGCTACACCTTC

abundance: .
d_gene: TRBD1
j_gene: TRBJ2-1
v_gene: TRBV5-1
CDR3aa: CASSPGQGSYNEQFF
CDR3nt: TGCGCCAGCAGCCCAGGACAGGGCTCCTACAATGAGCAGTTCTTC

abundance: few
d_gene: TRBD2
j_gene: TRBJ2-2
v_gene: TRBV5-1
CDR3aa: CASRLAVNTGELFF
CDR3nt: TGCGCCAGCCGACTAGCGGTAAACACCGGGGAGCTGTTTTTT

abundance: once
d_gene: .
j_gene: TRBJ2-4
v_gene: TRBV27
CDR3aa: CASRRQGESIQYF
CDR3nt: TGTGCCAGCCGTAGGCAGGGCGAGTCCATTCAGTACTTC

abundance: .
d_gene: .
j_gene: TRBJ1-2
v_gene: TRBV5-1
CDR3aa: CASSLGQPNYGYTF
CDR3nt: TGCGCCAGCAGCTTGGGACAACCTAACTATGGCTACACCTTC

abundance: .
d_gene: TRBD2
j_gene: TRBJ2-4
v_gene: TRBV4-3
CDR3aa: CASSKIAGGRGIQYF
CDR3nt: TGCGCCAGCAGCAAAATAGCGGGGGGGCGCGGCATTCAGTACTTC

abundance: once
d_gene: .
j_gene: TRBJ2-1
v_gene: TRBV18
CDR3aa: CASSVTTNEQFF
CDR3nt: TGTGCCAGCTCCGTCACAACCAATGAGCAGTTCTTC

abundance: .
d_gene: TRBD1
j_gene: TRBJ1-1
v_gene: TRBV20-1
CDR3aa: CSASDGQGENTEAFF
CDR3nt: TGCAGTGCTAGTGACGGACAGGGGGAGAACACTGAAGCTTTCTTT

abundance: .
d_gene: .
j_gene: TRBJ1-6
v_gene: TRBV7-9
CDR3aa: CASEAWGEGSPLHF
CDR3nt: TGTGCCAGTGAAGCGTGGGGGGAAGGGTCACCCCTCCACTTT

abundance: .
d_gene: TRBD1
j_gene: TRBJ2-5
v_gene: TRBV28
CDR3aa: CASSLSRGRETQYF
CDR3nt: TGTGCCAGCAGTTTATCCAGGGGGCGGGAGACCCAGTACTTC

abundance: .
d_gene: .
j_gene: TRBJ2-3
v_gene: TRBV23-1
CDR3aa: CASSQSQGPQYF
CDR3nt: TGCGCCAGCAGTCAAAGTCAGGGCCCGCAGTATTTT

abundance: .
d_gene: TRBD1
j_gene: TRBJ1-5
v_gene: TRBV19
CDR3aa: CASSRTGVLGSNQPQHF
CDR3nt: TGTGCCAGTAGTCGGACAGGGGTTTTGGGGAGCAATCAGCCCCAGCATTTT

abundance: .
d_gene: .
j_gene: TRBJ2-1
v_gene: TRBV5-1
CDR3aa: CASSWRNEQFF
CDR3nt: TGCGCCAGCAGTTGGAGGAATGAGCAGTTCTTC

abundance: .
d_gene: .
j_gene: TRBJ1-4
v_gene: TRBV4-1
CDR3aa: CASSLLGGEKLFF
CDR3nt: TGCGCCAGCAGCCTACTCGGGGGTGAGAAACTGTTTTTT

abundance: .
d_gene: .
j_gene: TRBJ1-5
v_gene: TRBV28
CDR3aa: CASILSGDQPQHF
CDR3nt: TGTGCCAGCATCCTATCGGGGGACCAGCCCCAGCATTTT

abundance: .
d_gene: TRBD1
j_gene: TRBJ2-3
v_gene: TRBV7-9
CDR3aa: CASRYGQGGDTQYF
CDR3nt: TGTGCCAGCAGATACGGACAGGGGGGAGATACGCAGTATTTT

abundance: .
d_gene: .
j_gene: TRBJ1-6
v_gene: TRBV18
CDR3aa: CASSADRQHSPLHF
CDR3nt: TGTGCCAGCTCGGCTGACAGACAGCATTCACCCCTCCACTTT

abundance: .
d_gene: TRBD2
j_gene: TRBJ2-7
v_gene: TRBV6-6
CDR3aa: CASRPSGSSYEQYF
CDR3nt: TGTGCCAGCAGGCCCAGCGGGAGCTCCTACGAGCAGTACTTC

abundance: .
d_gene: .
j_gene: TRBJ1-6
v_gene: TRBV7-2
CDR3aa: CASSLASGQSFSPLHF
CDR3nt: TGTGCCAGCAGCTTAGCCTCAGGACAGTCCTTTTCACCCCTCCACTTT

abundance: .
d_gene: TRBD2
j_gene: TRBJ2-2
v_gene: TRBV5-4
CDR3aa: CASSSGTSGKNTGELFF
CDR3nt: TGTGCCAGCAGCTCCGGGACTAGCGGCAAAAACACCGGGGAGCTGTTTTTT

abundance: .
d_gene: TRBD1
j_gene: TRBJ1-2
v_gene: TRBV4-3
CDR3aa: CASSLDVSGQASYGYTF
CDR3nt: TGCGCCAGCAGTCTAGATGTATCAGGACAGGCTTCCTATGGCTACACCTTC

abundance: .
d_gene: .
j_gene: TRBJ2-7
v_gene: TRBV7-2
CDR3aa: CASSFTSLDEQYF
CDR3nt: TGTGCCAGCAGCTTCACATCTTTGGACGAGCAGTACTTC